This T cell receptor beta chain was profiled in a study of T-cell reconstitution after alpha-beta-depleted transplantation in children. Preparation of the TCRbeta library used unique molecular identifiers. Using its own MiXCR run on the PCR reads, TCRdb lists one record per CDR3 protein. The sample includes around 580,000 distinct CDR3 sequences, more than 20% of them seen just once. Study-level results: Surviving thymic progenitors and recipient T cells were the source of high TCRbeta diversity at day 60 in some patients. By one year post-transplant, T-cell counts and diversity largely arose from T cells that were newly produced.

V shed 4 bases, J shed 9 bases, and the junction held 6 bases outside the gene matches. CDR3 size: 15 residues. CDR1 is SGHKS, CDR2 YYEKEE, per germline (reference sequence). Turning to this clonotype: Its target is not known.

This receptor was taken from a boy in the first two years of life with Wiskott-Aldrich syndrome, due to receive a stem cell transplant. The chain is built from TRBV5-5 and TRBJ2-1; 14 bases map to TRBD2. Here the sequenced sample was PBMCs, taken before TCRalphabeta/CD19-depleted stem cell transplant. The chain's CDR3 is CASSPGLAGVFEQFF. CDR3 nucleotide sequence: TGTGCCAGCAGCCCGGGACTAGCGGGAGTATTTGAGCAGTTCTTC. Looking up the rest from reference TRBV5-5 and TRBJ2-1 gives the full variable domain: DAGVTQSPTHLIKTRGQQVTLRCSPISGHKSVSWYQQVLGQGPQFIFQYYEKEERGRGNFPDRFSARQFPNYSSELNVNALLLGDSALYLCASSPGLAGVFEQFFGPGTRLTVL.